This T cell receptor (beta chain) was obtained from a study of cytomegalovirus exposure and HLA in healthy donors. Details on this clone: Its antigen is currently unknown.

The PCR contained 60 Vbeta and 13 Jbeta primers. Methods used by the authors: It was a later analysis that counted about 80 million unique TCR beta chains, of which about 10 million were shared. Some clones are missing from TCRdb's copy, which holds only in-frame ones; the method was immunoSEQ multiplex PCR. D and trimming were read from the DNA, whereas the V and J calls and clone size are those reported in that table. This sample has tens of thousands of clones, with roughly four fifths found just once. The CDR3 runs 13 residues. The germline V gene has CDR1 SGHTA and CDR2 FQGNSA. V gave up 5 bases and J gave up 7 bases; unmatched junction bases: 7. Findings and caveats of the study: The only immune exposure information that was available was CMV serostatus. Across all donors, roughly uniform sequencing depth was an assumption of the presence/absence analyses.

J is TRBJ1-1 and V is TRBV7-2; 7 bases map to TRBD1. The receptor was derived from a human donor in good health. Specimen: PBMCs. CDR3 residues: CASSPTGRSEAFF. The CDR3 DNA reads TGTGCCAGCAGCCCGACAGGGAGGAGTGAAGCTTTCTTT.